The present T cell receptor beta chain was sequenced within a study of naive and memory T cell subsets. Whole-study findings and limits: Especially in CD8 cells, naive repertoires contained a few larger clonotypes, possibly CD45RA-re-expressing memory cells.

In this sample, this clonotype turned up a few times. Its target is unknown. After the first PCR, alpha and beta chain libraries were processed separately. Cells stained for CD3, CD4, CD8, CD45RA and CD27 were sorted into four subsets. Both TRBC1 and TRBC2 were covered by a beta constant-region primer of two equimolar oligonucleotides. The ligated cDNA underwent four PCR rounds using SP2 and nested alpha and beta constant-region primers. A 12-nucleotide UMI and the SP2 primer were added to the cDNA 3' end by oligonucleotide ligation. TCRdb re-called the UMI-ligation and nested PCR reads with MiXCR, one entry per CDR3 protein. Of over 110,000 distinct CDR3 sequences listed, 15% to 25% were seen once; the top ten hold around 0.63%. The CDR3 contains 13 residues. Trimming stripped 5 bases from V and 10 bases from J, with 15 bases between. Germline V gene sequence: CDR1 MNHEY, CDR2 SVGEGT.

The sequence derives from a human donor in good health. The sample taken for sequencing was naive CD8+ T cells from blood. The gene calls are TRBV6-2 or TRBV6-3 and TRBJ1-5; D gene uncertain. The CDR3 protein is CASSLAAYDPQHF. The CDR3 nucleotides read TGTGCCAGCAGTCTGGCAGCTTATGATCCCCAGCATTTT.